This T cell receptor beta chain emerged from a study of PD-L1 blockade in urothelial cancer (dated by TCRdb to 2016 to 2017). Broadly, across the study: Every patient began therapy in the mid-2010s and was given atezolizumab 1,200 mg intravenously every 3 weeks. About nine tenths of the roughly 29 patients were males with bladder-origin urothelial cancer, and about 65% of the 29 reported a prior smoking history. Patients had an ECOG performance status of 0 or 1 and had received between 0 and 3 prior chemotherapy regimens. Blood samples were analyzed at two time points: 3 weeks after treatment start (second dose) and 6 weeks after treatment start. Blood samples gave median yields of around 140,000 T cells and tens of thousands of unique TCRs, along with a median clonality of about 0.084. Somatic, immune and clinical correlates of response to PD-L1 blockade with atezolizumab in urothelial cancer were the focus of an exploratory multi-omic analysis. TCR sequencing covered pretreatment tumor samples and matched, serially collected peripheral blood taken before and after atezolizumab treatment. Durable clinical benefit meant progression-free survival longer than 6 months, and TCR features were also tested against progression-free and overall survival. In the same patients, whole exome sequencing and RNA sequencing of pretreatment tumors were performed in addition to TCR sequencing. Durable clinical benefit was achieved by nine patients and was not achieved by 20 patients. Pretreatment blood TCR-seq was available for about 28 patients, at least one posttreatment blood collection was obtained for approximately 25 patients, and tumor TCR-seq was available for approximately 25 patients. Overall results and qualifications from the work: A pretreatment peripheral blood TCR clonality below the median was linked to improved progression-free and overall survival. Because the sample size was small (n of about 31) and many of the analyses were exploratory, the results are meant to be hypothesis-generating. At 3 weeks after the start of treatment, tumor-associated TCR clones in peripheral blood had expanded more in patients with durable benefit (n of about 21, p = 0.022).

Synthetic TCR analog templates were spiked into each PCR so that absolute template abundance could be estimated from read counts. TCRbeta CDR3 regions were amplified from genomic DNA with bias-controlled V and J gene primers using the immunoSEQ assay. Sequencing of rearranged TCRbeta segments was done at approximately 20X coverage. Per the original workflow: Sequencing errors were corrected by clustering, and CDR3s were annotated against IMGT so that V, D and J genes could be assigned. Out-of-frame and stop-codon sequences were excluded, and only productive TCRbeta rearrangements were used in downstream analyses. To compute clonality, Shannon entropy was normalized by the log of the number of unique productive sequences and then subtracted from one. Fisher's exact test with Benjamini-Hochberg correction, using a cutoff of adjusted p below 0.01, was how clones that differed between time points or between blood and tumor were identified. In its TCRdb copy, this immuneACCESS table keeps in-frame sequences only and misses some clones. Where compared with another copy, unresolved V genes explain less than half of these, and the others have no known cause. V and J calls and clone size come straight from that table; D and trimming were deduced from the DNA. This sample holds 120,000 or so clones; about 83% were observed only once. The ten top clones hold 2% to 3% of the sample.

This clone turned up a few times. No antigen is known for it. Per-base quality was not reported, and no clone a single base away is much larger than it. Per the publication, the time point label means: peripheral blood 6 weeks after treatment start. The cohort included 29 patients with locally advanced or metastatic urothelial carcinoma who were treated at Memorial Sloan Kettering on a trial protocol. Peripheral blood mononuclear cells were collected from each patient pretreatment and during treatment, giving between 1 and 8 total time points per patient. The Qiagen DNeasy Blood extraction kit was used to purify genomic DNA from total PBMCs and from tumor samples. PBMCs were collected pretreatment and during treatment and were isolated and stored as previously described. The receptor was isolated from a man aged 50-60 years with urothelial cancer. Sequencing used PBMCs, obtained around atezolizumab (anti-PD-L1) treatment.

The base sequence is TGTGCCAGCAGTTTCCGGACTATGGACAATCAGCCCCAGCATTTT. Translated, it reads CASSFRTMDNQPQHF. The V and J genes are TRBV27 and TRBJ1-5, with an unclear D gene assignment. The CDR3 runs 15 residues from the cysteine to the phenylalanine. This entry keeps only the CDR3 DNA: 45 bases, framed from base 1. Trimming costs V 3 bases and J 3 bases, and their ends lie 12 bases apart. Per the germline V gene (reference sequence), MNHEY is the CDR1 and SMNVEV is the CDR2.